This T cell receptor (beta chain) appears in the sequencing data of a study of T cell responses to AZD1222 COVID-19 vaccine. Study findings and constraints: Baseline serostatus was positive in only a handful of AZD1222 recipients.

The CDR3 totals 15 residues. V shed 4 bases and J shed 4 bases, with 16 bases lying between them. Germline CDR1 and CDR2: LGHNA and YNFKEQ. Sequenced by immunoSEQ multiplex PCR; TCRdb stores in-frame clones only, minus some. In the table there are 150,000 to 200,000 clones, 94% of which are singletons. On this clone itself: Its cognate antigen is unknown.

Sequences were derived from peripheral blood, sampled on day 0 of AZD1222 vaccination. The chain recombines TRBV4-2 with TRBJ1-2; D not resolved. The clonotype originates from an adult in good health. The DNA of the CDR3 is TGTGCCAGCAGCCCTCATCCGGGGAGTGGCTATGGCTACACCTTC. It yields the protein CASSPHPGSGYGYTF.